Following are 24 T cell receptor beta chains from one sample sequenced in a study of long-term antiretroviral therapy in people with HIV. Runs used v3.0 of the immunoSEQ assay and were done at survey level. Here immunoSEQ multiplex PCR was the method, and the copy in TCRdb shows in-frame clones only, minus some. The table includes about 11,000 clones, around 85% detected once. Sequenced material: unsorted PBMCs, taken 1.8 years after starting antiretroviral therapy. The source is a man aged 35-49 years with HIV.

V gene TRBV5-4 combines with J gene TRBJ1-1; D call uncertain. The CDR3 has 15 amino acids. Trimming took off 0 bases at V and 0 bases at J, with 9 bases between the two ends. Germline V gives CDR1 SGHNT, CDR2 YYREEE (reference sequence). The CDR3 DNA follows: TGTGCCAGCAGCTTGGAGGTGACGGTGAACACTGAAGCTTTCTTT. Its translation: CASSLEVTVNTEAFF.

V gene TRBV5-4 combines with J gene TRBJ1-1; 9 positions agree with TRBD1. The CDR3 is 15 residues long. Germline V gives CDR1 SGHNT, CDR2 YYREEE (reference sequence). Trimming took 3 bases from V and 4 from J; bases not matched to a gene: 7. The CDR3 DNA follows: TGTGCCAGCAGCTCTATCGGGACAGGGATCACTGAAGCTTTCTTT. Translating gives CASSSIGTGITEAFF.

The chain employs TRBV10-3 and TRBJ2-1, with 8 nucleotides matching TRBD2. The germline V gene encodes CDR1 ENHRY and CDR2 SYGVKD. V lost 7 bases and J lost 5; bases outside the gene matches: 16. This CDR3 is 17 amino acids long. This CDR3 is CAITPLRLAGVDNEQFF. As DNA, the CDR3 is TGTGCCATCACGCCCCTTAGGCTAGCGGGTGTGGACAATGAGCAGTTCTTC.

The J gene is TRBJ2-7, the V gene TRBV4-3; 12 bases are shared with TRBD1. Germline loops: CDR1 LGHNA, CDR2 YSLEER. The CDR3 runs to 16 residues. The trim removed 4 bases at V and 7 bases at J, leaving 11 bases unmatched. The CDR3 here is CASSLRAGTGGLEQYF. CDR3 sequence (DNA): TGCGCCAGCAGCCTAAGAGCCGGGACAGGGGGCCTGGAGCAGTACTTC.

The chain links TRBV27 to TRBJ2-7; D possibly matches TRBD1 or TRBD2 (5 bases each). V lost 5 bases, J lost 3 bases, and 11 bases lay in between. The CDR3 covers 13 residues. Germline V CDR1 and CDR2: MNHEY, SMNVEV (reference sequence). CDR3 bases: TGTGCCAGCAGTCGGGGCAGGCACTACGAGCAGTACTTC. As protein: CASSRGRHYEQYF.

This clone showed up just once. The chain has TRBV14 and TRBJ2-7; 9 bases fit TRBD1. The CDR3 runs to 15 residues. From germline, CDR1 is SGHDN and CDR2 FVKESK. J lost 1 base, V lost 2 bases, and 3 bases had no gene match. CDR3 bases: TGTGCCAGCAGCCAACGGGACAGGGCTTCCTACGAGCAGTACTTC. Encoded protein: CASSQRDRASYEQYF.

In this sample, this clone turned up a few times. The gene calls are TRBV5-1 and TRBJ2-1; no reliable D call. The CDR3 has 15 amino acids. The V gene lost 0 bases and the J gene lost 0 bases, with 7 bases spanning the gap. Germline V gene sequence: CDR1 SGHRS, CDR2 YFSETQ. Here the CDR3 reads CASSLESYSYNEQFF. The CDR3 coding sequence is TGCGCCAGCAGCTTGGAAAGTTACTCCTACAATGAGCAGTTCTTC. The full variable domain, in which reference TRBV5-1 and TRBJ2-1 provide the parts outside the CDR3, is KAGVTQTPRYLIKTRGQQVTLSCSPISGHRSVSWYQQTPGQGLQFLFEYFSETQRNKGNFPGRFSGRQFSNSRSEMNVSTLELGDSALYLCASSLESYSYNEQFFGPGTRLTVL.

This clone was observed once. In nucleotides, the CDR3 is TGCGCCAGCAGTGTTGCAGATACGCAGTATTTT. Translation gives CASSVADTQYF. The chain recombines TRBV10-2 with TRBJ2-3; D gene unclear. CDR1 is WSHSY and CDR2 is SAAADI in the germline V gene. CDR3 length: 11 residues. Trimming pared 4 bases from V and 4 bases from J, leaving 3 bases between.

The CDR3 DNA follows: TGTGCCAGCAGTTCGACGGGAGGGATTTACGAGCAGTACTTC. This encodes CASSSTGGIYEQYF. This chain links TRBV27 with TRBJ2-7; 8 nucleotides align to TRBD2. Germline trimming cut 4 bases from V and 4 bases from J; bases unmatched to any gene: 6. The CDR3 runs to 14 residues. CDR1 and CDR2 from the germline V gene are MNHEY and SMNVEV (reference sequence).

The J gene is TRBJ2-7, the V gene TRBV5-4; the match to TRBD1 covers 8 bases. The CDR3 has 13 amino acids. Germline trimming cut 0 bases from V and 6 bases from J; bases unmatched to any gene: 2. Per germline, CDR1 SGHNT and CDR2 YYREEE (reference sequence). The CDR3 loop is CASSLGQGFEQYF. The CDR3 nucleotides are TGTGCCAGCAGCTTGGGACAGGGGTTCGAGCAGTACTTC.

J is TRBJ2-2 and V is TRBV13; possibly TRBD1 for D (6 bases). From germline, CDR1 is PRHDT and CDR2 FYEKMQ (reference sequence). The ends were cut back, 4 bases at V and 1 base at J, with 13 bases in the middle. CDR3 length: 16 amino acids. Here the CDR3 reads CASSSSRDKNTGELFF. The DNA for the CDR3 is TGTGCCAGCAGCTCCTCCCGGGACAAGAACACCGGGGAGCTGTTTTTT.

The rearrangement links TRBV11-2 to TRBJ1-2; no firm D call. This CDR3 spans 12 amino acids. The germline V gene has CDR1 SGHAT and CDR2 FQNNGV. V dropped 2 bases and J dropped 3 bases, with 4 bases sitting between them. In DNA form, the CDR3 reads TGTGCCAGCAGCTTAAGAGACTATGGCTACACCTTC. Translating gives CASSLRDYGYTF.

The rearrangement uses TRBV30 and TRBJ1-4; D ambiguous. V shed 0 bases and J shed 8 bases, with 13 bases lying between them. The CDR3 consists of 14 residues. Germline V gene sequence: CDR1 GTSNPN, CDR2 SVGIG (reference sequence). CDR3 DNA sequence: TGTGCCTGGAGTGTACACCCTCCGGGGGAAAAACTGTTTTTT. Translation gives CAWSVHPPGEKLFF. Drawing the rest from reference TRBV30 and TRBJ1-4, the complete variable domain is SQTIHQWPATLVQPVGSPLSLECTVEGTSNPNLYWYRQAAGRGLQLLFYSVGIGQISSEVPQNLSASRPQDRQFILSSKKLLLSDSGFYLCAWSVHPPGEKLFFGSGTQLSVL.

The genes are TRBV4-2 and TRBJ1-1; tentatively, D is TRBD1 (6 bases). The CDR3 contains 14 residues. Germline values: CDR1 LGHNA, CDR2 YNFKEQ. V was clipped by 4 bases and J by 7 bases, with 16 bases between them. The CDR3 DNA follows: TGTGCCAGCAGCCCCAACGGACAGTCTTATGAAGCTTTCTTT. It yields the protein CASSPNGQSYEAFF.

The chain joins TRBV5-6 to TRBJ2-7; 10 bases map to TRBD1. Per germline, CDR1 SGHDT and CDR2 YYEEEE. This CDR3 is 15 amino acids long. The V gene end was trimmed by 4 bases and the J gene end by 9 bases; junction bases not matched to a gene: 13. The chain's CDR3 is CASSPLGTGEGLQYF. The DNA for the CDR3 is TGTGCCAGCAGCCCCCTGGGGACAGGGGAAGGATTGCAGTACTTC.

The chain is built from TRBV6-5 and TRBJ1-1; no firm D call. Trimming cost V 2 bases and J 4 bases, with 2 bases left between them. The CDR3 contains 11 residues. Germline V gives CDR1 MNHEY, CDR2 SVGAGI. This CDR3 is CASSYGTEAFF. The DNA for the CDR3 is TGTGCCAGCAGTTACGGCACTGAAGCTTTCTTT.

This clone is classed as large. The genes are TRBV19 and TRBJ1-5, with D possibly matching TRBD1 (6 bases). The CDR3 has 13 amino acids. V lost 9 bases, J lost 4 bases, and 13 bases lay in between. Germline assignment: CDR1 LNHDA and CDR2 SQIVND (reference sequence). The CDR3 coding sequence is TGTGCCAGCGGGGGGGGCAGGAATCAGCCCCAGCATTTT. This sequence encodes CASGGGRNQPQHF.

This rearrangement joins TRBV5-1 to TRBJ2-2, with TRBD1 as a possible D gene (6 bases). There are 15 residues in the CDR3. CDR1 SGHRS and CDR2 YFSETQ come from the germline V gene. The V gene lost 4 bases and the J gene lost 2 bases, with 12 bases spanning the gap. CDR3 in amino acids: CASSAWTANTGELFF. The CDR3 DNA sequence: TGCGCCAGCAGCGCGTGGACAGCTAACACCGGGGAGCTGTTTTTT.

The chain has TRBV6-4 and TRBJ2-1, with D perhaps TRBD2 (7 bases). The V gene lost 5 bases and the J gene lost 5 bases, with 13 bases spanning the gap. CDR3 length: 14 residues. Per the germline V gene, CDR1 is MRHNA and CDR2 is SNTAGT. For the CDR3, the DNA is TGTGCCAGCAGTTGGGGGGGGCCTCACAATGAGCAGTTCTTC. It translates to CASSWGGPHNEQFF.

This sequence joins TRBV30 and TRBJ1-2, with D perhaps TRBD1 (5 bases). Germline CDR1 and CDR2: GTSNPN and SVGIG (reference sequence). The V and J ends lost 2 bases and 4 bases respectively, with 8 bases between them. The CDR3 sequence is 12 residues long. In DNA form, the CDR3 reads TGTGCCTGGAGTCCCACAGGCTATGGCTACACCTTC. This codes for CAWSPTGYGYTF.

The gene calls are TRBV5-1 and TRBJ2-7; D might be TRBD1 (6 bases). The V gene lost 2 bases and the J gene lost 2 bases, with 14 bases spanning the gap. CDR3 length: 15 residues. The germline gives CDR1 SGHRS, CDR2 YFSETQ. This CDR3 is CASSFDQGPPYEQYF. The DNA for the CDR3 is TGCGCCAGCAGCTTTGATCAGGGGCCCCCCTACGAGCAGTACTTC.

The chain uses TRBV2 and TRBJ2-7; D gene uncertain. CDR1 is SNHLY and CDR2 is FYNNEI in the germline V gene. This CDR3 spans 13 amino acids. Trimming cost V 7 bases and J 0 bases, with 10 bases left between them. The CDR3 coding sequence is TGTGCCAGCATTTCCTCTAGCTCCTACGAGCAGTACTTC. Translating it yields CASISSSSYEQYF.

V is TRBV2 and J is TRBJ2-2, with TRBD1 identical over 9 bases. CDR1 is SNHLY, CDR2 FYNNEI, per germline. The CDR3 sequence is 15 residues long. J lost 4 bases, V lost 6 bases, and 6 bases had no gene match. The CDR3 region has the DNA TGTGCCAGCAGGGGACAGGGTACGTTCACCGGGGAGCTGTTTTTT. This gives the protein CASRGQGTFTGELFF.

This clone was seen only a few times. This chain connects TRBV10-3 to TRBJ1-2; no definite D call. The V end was cut by 2 bases, the J end by 3 bases, with 7 bases between. This CDR3 comprises 13 residues. CDR1 and CDR2 (germline): ENHRY, SYGVKD. The CDR3 nucleotides read TGTGCCATCAGTGAGCCCGGAGACTATGGCTACACCTTC. This gives the protein CAISEPGDYGYTF.